One and the same sample provided the 19 T cell receptor beta chains below, sequenced in a study of cytomegalovirus exposure and HLA in healthy donors. Primers: 60 Vbeta forward and 13 Jbeta reverse. The data were produced by immunoSEQ multiplex PCR, yet TCRdb's version contains in-frame clones alone and is incomplete. Counted here are around 100,000 clones, around 79% occurring once; the ten biggest clones make up approximately 4%. The sequenced sample was PBMCs. The receptors come from a man in his fifties in good health and CMV-seropositive.

The genes are TRBV11-2 and TRBJ1-4; D call uncertain. The germline CDR1 and CDR2 sequences are SGHAT and FQNNGV. Trimming removed 1 base from V and 0 bases from J, with 12 bases in between. The CDR3 is 17 residues long. CDR3 coding DNA: TGTGCCAGCAGCTTAGGGATACTGGGCGCAACTAATGAAAAACTGTTTTTT. Protein: CASSLGILGATNEKLFF.

The J gene is TRBJ2-5, the V gene TRBV5-8; TRBD1 matches at 11 bases. This CDR3 has 15 residues. From germline, CDR1 is SGHTS and CDR2 YDEGEE. J lost 5 bases, V lost 0 bases, and 3 bases had no gene match. CDR3 coding DNA: TGTGCCAGCAGCTTGGGGACAGGGGGCTTGGAGACCCAGTACTTC. It translates to CASSLGTGGLETQYF.

This CDR3 is CASSVNGQGGLGGYF. The CDR3 DNA follows: TGTGCCAGCAGCGTCAACGGACAGGGGGGCTTAGGTGGGTACTTC. The genes are TRBV28 and TRBJ2-7; 10 nucleotides match TRBD1. Losses at the gene ends were 6 bases for V and 12 bases for J; bases not matched to a gene: 17. CDR1 MDHEN and CDR2 SYDVKM come from the germline V gene. CDR3 length: 15 amino acids.

The V and J genes are TRBV18 and TRBJ1-5; TRBD1 aligns across 8 bases. This CDR3 comprises 14 residues. Germline V gene sequence: CDR1 KGHSH, CDR2 LQKENI. J gave up 5 bases and V 2 bases, and 2 bases lay outside the gene matches. CDR3 sequence reads: CASSPGRGHQPQHF. In DNA form, the CDR3 reads TGTGCCAGCTCACCAGGCAGGGGGCATCAGCCCCAGCATTTT.

J is TRBJ2-3 and V is TRBV6-5, with D perhaps TRBD1 (5 bases). This CDR3 spans 13 amino acids. Trimming cost V 7 bases and J 4 bases, with 12 bases left between them. CDR1 is MNHEY, CDR2 SVGAGI, per germline. The CDR3 DNA follows: TGTGCCAGCATGGGGCCAGGCGCAGATACGCAGTATTTT. Amino acid sequence: CASMGPGADTQYF.

The genes are TRBV5-5 and TRBJ2-5, with D tentatively TRBD1 (5 bases). Trimming took off 3 bases at V and 4 bases at J, with 13 bases between the two ends. The CDR3 totals 14 residues. CDR1 SGHKS and CDR2 YYEKEE come from the germline V gene (reference sequence). CDR3 bases: TGTGCCAGCAGCTCCGGACATGTCGGAGAGACCCAGTACTTC. It encodes CASSSGHVGETQYF.

This chain uses TRBV7-2 with TRBJ1-2; D remains unclear. Trimming removed 0 bases at V and 0 bases at J, with 11 bases between. Germline V gene sequence: CDR1 SGHTA, CDR2 FQGNSA. This CDR3 contains 16 residues. The CDR3 protein is CASSLAVSETNYGYTF. As DNA, the CDR3 is TGTGCCAGCAGCTTAGCGGTATCGGAGACTAACTATGGCTACACCTTC.

The rearrangement joins TRBV2 to TRBJ2-7; a weak D match, TRBD1 (5 bases). Per the germline V gene, CDR1 is SNHLY and CDR2 is FYNNEI. V gave up 6 bases and J gave up 0 bases, with 15 bases separating them. The CDR3 loop spans 15 amino acids. CDR3 loop: CASRGRRQGSYEQYF. DNA for the CDR3: TGTGCCAGCAGGGGCCGTCGGCAGGGCTCCTACGAGCAGTACTTC.

The V call is TRBV28, the J call TRBJ2-7; TRBD1 matches 7 bases. V shed 1 base, J shed 4 bases, and the junction held 4 bases outside the gene matches. CDR1 is MDHEN and CDR2 is SYDVKM in the germline V gene. There are 14 residues in the CDR3. The CDR3: CASSLSGQTYEQYF. For the CDR3, the DNA is TGTGCCAGCAGTTTATCGGGACAGACGTACGAGCAGTACTTC.

The V and J genes are TRBV6-1 and TRBJ1-3, with D uncertain. This CDR3 region has 14 residues. Germline CDR1 and CDR2: MNHNS and SASEGT. V lost 4 bases and J 0 bases, leaving 7 bases between the germline ends. The DNA of the CDR3 is TGTGCCAGCAGTGTAGACTTCTCTGGAAACACCATATATTTT. It specifies CASSVDFSGNTIYF.

The chain recombines TRBV4-2 with TRBJ2-7; tentatively, D is TRBD2 (6 bases). V lost 3 bases and J 3 bases, leaving 12 bases between the germline ends. The germline V gene has CDR1 LGHNA and CDR2 YNFKEQ. The CDR3 is 14 amino acids. The CDR3 reads CASSQERDFYEQYF. The CDR3 DNA is TGTGCCAGCAGCCAGGAACGGGACTTCTACGAGCAGTACTTC.

The CDR3 DNA is TGTGCCAGCAGTGTGGAGTTTGCCGGGGAGCTGTTTTTT. Protein: CASSVEFAGELFF. The V gene is TRBV6-4, the J gene TRBJ2-2; D ambiguous. Germline V CDR1 and CDR2: MRHNA, SNTAGT. Trimming removed 4 bases from V and 6 bases from J, with 9 bases in between. This CDR3 is built from 13 residues.

The gene calls are TRBV6-6 and TRBJ2-7; 9 bases map to TRBD2. Trimming removed 11 bases from V and 1 base from J; junction bases left unmatched: 6. Germline V gene data show CDR1 as MNHNY and CDR2 as SVGAGI (reference sequence). The CDR3 covers 13 residues. The CDR3 here is CAGGRGSSYEQYF. The DNA of the CDR3 is TGTGCCGGCGGGAGGGGGTCTTCCTACGAGCAGTACTTC.

This clone was seen a few times. The chain has TRBV27 and TRBJ2-7; D perhaps matches TRBD2 (5 bases). The CDR3 extends over 14 amino acids. The V end was cut by 6 bases, the J end by 5 bases, with 17 bases between. Germline-derived CDR1 and CDR2 are MNHEY and SMNVEV (reference sequence). The CDR3 sequence is CASSSPGRRNEQYF. DNA for the CDR3: TGTGCCAGCAGCAGTCCGGGGAGAAGAAACGAGCAGTACTTC.

V usage is TRBV6-5 and J usage is TRBJ2-7, with 7 bases fitting TRBD2. The CDR3 is made up of 15 amino acids. Germline V gene lookup returns CDR1 MNHEY and CDR2 SVGAGI. Germline trimming cut 6 bases from V and 2 bases from J; bases unmatched to any gene: 10. CDR3 coding DNA: TGTGCCAGCAGGACGGGACTAATGATTCCCTACGAGCAGTACTTC. It translates to CASRTGLMIPYEQYF.

This chain joins TRBV2 and TRBJ2-7, with TRBD1 as a possible D gene (10 bases). Germline values: CDR1 SNHLY, CDR2 FYNNEI. V lost 7 bases and J 4 bases, leaving 17 bases between the germline ends. The CDR3 covers 14 residues. CDR3 sequence reads: CASTSGTGAYEQYF. As DNA, the CDR3 is TGTGCCAGCACTAGCGGGACAGGGGCTTACGAGCAGTACTTC.

The sample holds a few counts of this clone. The chain combines TRBV5-1 with TRBJ1-6; 7 positions agree with TRBD1. Germline V gene lookup returns CDR1 SGHRS and CDR2 YFSETQ. This CDR3 is built from 15 residues. Trimming removed 4 bases from V and 3 bases from J; junction bases left unmatched: 4. CDR3 amino acids: CASSTQGGYNSPLHF. As DNA, the CDR3 is TGCGCCAGCAGCACCCAGGGGGGCTATAATTCACCCCTCCACTTT.

V usage is TRBV19 and J usage is TRBJ2-7, with a tentative D call TRBD2 (6 bases). Germline V gene sequence: CDR1 LNHDA, CDR2 SQIVND (reference sequence). V lost 3 bases, J lost 0 bases, and 15 bases lay in between. CDR3 size: 16 residues. The CDR3 reads CASSISASASSYEQYF. Written as DNA, the CDR3 is TGTGCCAGTAGTATCTCGGCTAGCGCTAGCTCCTACGAGCAGTACTTC.

The sample holds a few counts of this clone. The rearrangement uses TRBV4-3 and TRBJ1-1, with D unclear. The ends were cut back, 2 bases at V and 4 bases at J, with 11 bases in the middle. Germline V lookup: CDR1 LGHNA, CDR2 YSLEER. The CDR3 extends over 14 amino acids. The CDR3 DNA reads as TGCGCCAGCAGCCAACGATTGTTAGCCACTGAAGCTTTCTTT. It is translated as CASSQRLLATEAFF.